This passage covers 21 T cell receptor beta chains from one sample sequenced in a study of neurological immune-mediated disorders. TCRdb re-derived calls from the 5' RACE reads in MiXCR, one entry per CDR3 protein. The table lists 100,000 to 150,000 distinct CDR3 sequences, roughly 3.1% of them singletons. Material: PBMCs. The receptors here all came from a woman aged 30 to 39 with multiple sclerosis.

This clonotype was recorded many times. The chain recombines TRBV13 with TRBJ2-1, with TRBD2 matching over 7 bases. Germline CDR1 is PRHDT and CDR2 is FYEKMQ (reference sequence). CDR3 length equals 15 residues. V shed 5 bases and J 7 bases; nucleotides not matched to a gene: 11. CDR3 loop: CASSSRGAGENEQFF. CDR3 DNA sequence: TGTGCCAGCAGCAGTCGTGGGGCGGGGGAGAATGAGCAGTTCTTC.

Points on this clonotype: A much larger clone sits a single nucleotide away, making a read error possible. The CDR3 is CASSLYSQGDLDKQYF. The CDR3 nucleotides read TGCGCCAGCAGCTTGTATTCCCAGGGGGACCTAGATAAGCAGTATTTT. The gene calls are TRBV5-1 and TRBJ2-3, with 7 bases lining up with TRBD1. This CDR3 contains 16 residues. From germline, CDR1 is SGHRS and CDR2 YFSETQ.

A remark on this clonotype: Given a much more abundant clone one base away, this may be a read error. The rearrangement joins TRBV7-2 to TRBJ1-2, with unresolved D. Trimming left V 4 bases short and J 2 bases short, with 11 bases between. There are 14 residues in the CDR3. Germline CDR1 and CDR2: SGHTA and FQGNSA. The CDR3 here is CASSSPIGNYGYTF. The CDR3 DNA reads as TGTGCCAGCAGCTCACCCATAGGCAACTATGGCTACACCTTC. The full variable domain, rest sourced from reference TRBV7-2 and TRBJ1-2, is GAGVSQSPSNKVTEKGKDVELRCDPISGHTALYWYRQSLGQGLEFLIYFQGNSAPDKSGLPSDRFSAERTGGSVSTLTIQRTQQEDSAVYLCASSSPIGNYGYTFGSGTRLTVV.

The chain is built from TRBV5-1 and TRBJ1-2; 8 bases are shared with TRBD1. The V gene's germline CDR1 is SGHRS and CDR2 YFSETQ. There are 13 residues in the CDR3. After removal of 3 bases from V and 7 bases from J, the junction contained 5 bases not matched to a gene. CDR3 DNA: TGCGCCAGCAGCTACGGACAGGGAAGTGGCTACACCTTC. Protein product: CASSYGQGSGYTF.

The chain combines TRBV7-2 with TRBJ1-2, with a possible D match to TRBD1 (5 bases). CDR3 size: 14 residues. The germline V gene encodes CDR1 SGHTA and CDR2 FQGNSA. Between the trimmed V and J ends, which lost 7 bases and 2 bases, there was a span of 14 bases. CDR3 region: CASTADKRNYGYTF. In DNA, the CDR3 is TGTGCCAGCACCGCGGACAAAAGAAACTATGGCTACACCTTC.

This clonotype has ten or more counts. The chain joins TRBV5-1 to TRBJ1-1; D gene uncertain. Germline V gene data show CDR1 as SGHRS and CDR2 as YFSETQ. V was clipped by 1 base and J by 7 bases, with 11 bases between them. CDR3 length: 13 amino acids. The CDR3 reads CASSLFGNDEAFF. CDR3 in DNA: TGCGCCAGCAGCTTGTTCGGAAACGATGAAGCTTTCTTT.

This clonotype turned up a few times. A much bigger clone sits one base away, suggesting this may be a read error. V and J are TRBV10-3 and TRBJ1-5; weak D call: TRBD1 (6 bases). Germline V gene lookup returns CDR1 ENHRY and CDR2 SYGVKD. The ends were cut back, 8 bases at V and 3 bases at J, with 14 bases in the middle. The CDR3 has 14 residues. CDR3: CAIGVQGTNQPQHF. The CDR3 DNA reads TGTGCCATCGGGGTACAGGGAACCAATCAGCCCCAGCATTTT.

This clonotype was seen ten or more times. V gene TRBV2 combines with J gene TRBJ1-6; D unresolved. The CDR3 spans 12 residues. V was shortened by 3 bases and J by 8 bases, with 5 bases between the two germline ends. CDR1 and CDR2 from the germline V gene are SNHLY and FYNNEI. In nucleotides, the CDR3 is TGTGCCAGCAGTGACGGATATTCACCCCTCCACTTT. Its protein product is CASSDGYSPLHF.

In its sample, this clonotype was seen many times. The chain employs TRBV7-2 and TRBJ1-3; tentative D call: TRBD1 (6 bases). Trimming took off 5 bases at V and 0 bases at J, with 11 bases between the two ends. Germline lookup yields CDR1 SGHTA and CDR2 FQGNSA. This CDR3 is 15 amino acids long. DNA of the CDR3: TGTGCCAGCAGCGAAGACAGGAACTCTGGAAACACCATATATTTT. Residues: CASSEDRNSGNTIYF.

The sample holds many counts of this clonotype. The chain is built from TRBV7-2 and TRBJ2-7, with 9 bases identical to TRBD2. Germline trimming cut 5 bases from V and 3 bases from J; bases unmatched to any gene: 8. Germline V lookup: CDR1 SGHTA, CDR2 FQGNSA. The CDR3 totals 15 residues. CDR3 region: CASSPAGTSFYEQYF. The CDR3 nucleotides are TGTGCCAGCAGCCCAGCCGGGACTAGCTTCTACGAGCAGTACTTC. The full variable domain, its missing parts supplied by reference TRBV7-2 and TRBJ2-7, is GAGVSQSPSNKVTEKGKDVELRCDPISGHTALYWYRQSLGQGLEFLIYFQGNSAPDKSGLPSDRFSAERTGGSVSTLTIQRTQQEDSAVYLCASSPAGTSFYEQYFGPGTRLTVT.

This clonotype appeared many times. The V and J genes are TRBV5-1 and TRBJ1-1, with a tentative D call TRBD1 (6 bases). V was trimmed by 2 bases and J by 3 bases, leaving 8 bases between them. This CDR3 has 13 amino acids. The germline CDR1 and CDR2 sequences are SGHRS and YFSETQ. In nucleotides, the CDR3 is TGCGCCAGCAGCTTCTACAGGGACACTGAAGCTTTCTTT. It specifies CASSFYRDTEAFF.

A few counts support this clonotype. This CDR3 fails to terminate in the conserved phenylalanine or tryptophan, so it likely reflects a read error. The V and J genes are TRBV3-1 and TRBJ2-5; D is undetermined. The CDR3 consists of 11 residues. Germline V gives CDR1 LGHDT, CDR2 YNNKEL (reference sequence). The ends were cut back, 4 bases at V and 5 bases at J, with 5 bases in the middle. The CDR3 here is CASSRGETQYN. In DNA form, the CDR3 reads TGTGCCAGCAGCCGAGGTGAGACCCAGTACAAC.

This clonotype occurred many times. The chain joins TRBV3-1 to TRBJ1-4, with D uncertain. V lost 3 bases, J lost 7 bases, and 15 bases lay in between. Germline lookup yields CDR1 LGHDT and CDR2 YNNKEL (reference sequence). The CDR3 consists of 15 residues. The CDR3, as DNA: TGTGCCAGCAGCCAGAAAGGGTTCTTGGGTGAAAAACTGTTTTTT. Protein: CASSQKGFLGEKLFF.

This clonotype was observed at least ten times. The V call is TRBV20-1, the J call TRBJ2-7, with 7 bases fitting TRBD2. The CDR3 length is 15 residues. Germline trimming cut 3 bases from V and 0 bases from J; bases unmatched to any gene: 8. The germline gives CDR1 DFQATT, CDR2 SNEGSKA (reference sequence). The CDR3 loop reads CSASPAAGVSYEQYF. CDR3 bases: TGCAGTGCTAGCCCCGCCGCGGGGGTCTCCTACGAGCAGTACTTC.

There are many counts of this clonotype. The chain couples TRBV5-1 to TRBJ2-2, with 7 bases identical to TRBD2. The CDR3 sequence is 15 residues long. The trim removed 0 bases at V and 6 bases at J, leaving 5 bases unmatched. Germline assignment: CDR1 SGHRS and CDR2 YFSETQ. CDR3 sequence reads: CASSLGQTSAGELFF. The CDR3 DNA is TGCGCCAGCAGCTTGGGCCAAACTAGCGCCGGGGAGCTGTTTTTT.

This clonotype was seen many times. The DNA for the CDR3 is TGTGCCAGCAGTCCCCCGGGGAATGGGGAGACCCAGTACTTC. As protein: CASSPPGNGETQYF. J is TRBJ2-5 and V is TRBV12-3 or TRBV12-4, with a weak D call TRBD2 (5 bases). Trimming cost V 5 bases and J 5 bases, with 15 bases left between them. The CDR3 is 14 amino acids.

The rearrangement uses TRBV20-1 and TRBJ2-7; D unclear. From germline, CDR1 is DFQATT and CDR2 SNEGSKA (reference sequence). The length of the CDR3 is 15 residues. V was trimmed by 3 bases and J by 0 bases, leaving 15 bases between them. The CDR3 is CSASSSRFSSYEQYF. The CDR3 DNA sequence: TGCAGTGCTAGTTCGAGCCGGTTTAGCTCCTACGAGCAGTACTTC.

This clonotype was counted a few times. The chain uses TRBV29-1 and TRBJ2-5; no reliable D call. This CDR3 spans 10 amino acids. Trimming took 4 bases from V and 2 from J, leaving 2 bases between them. CDR1 is SQVTM and CDR2 is ANQGSEA in the germline V gene. CDR3 in DNA: TGCAGCGTTGGGCAAGAGACCCAGTACTTC. It is translated as CSVGQETQYF.

This clonotype was observed many times. The CDR3 loop reads CSARDIVNSYNEQFF. As DNA, the CDR3 is TGCAGTGCTAGAGACATAGTGAACTCCTACAATGAGCAGTTCTTC. The chain joins TRBV20-1 to TRBJ2-1; D is ambiguous. This CDR3 region has 15 residues. The germline V gene has CDR1 DFQATT and CDR2 SNEGSKA (reference sequence). Trimming shortened V by 0 bases and J by 0 bases, and 9 bases separated the two germline ends.

This clonotype was recorded at least ten times. CDR3 residues: CASSQTPGQGGLKNIQYF. The DNA for the CDR3 is TGCGCCAGCAGCCAGACTCCGGGACAGGGGGGGCTCAAAAACATTCAGTACTTC. This chain uses TRBV4-1 with TRBJ2-4; 11 bases fit TRBD1. The V segment lost 3 bases and the J segment 3 bases; nucleotides outside the gene matches: 10. Germline-derived CDR1 and CDR2 are MGHRA and YSYEKL. There are 18 residues in the CDR3.

This clonotype was counted ten times or more. This chain joins TRBV7-2 and TRBJ1-1; possible D gene TRBD1, 5 bases. This CDR3 is 16 amino acids long. V lost 5 bases and J lost 4, with 20 bases in between. The V gene's germline CDR1 is SGHTA and CDR2 FQGNSA. CDR3 sequence: CASSLMGGVSSTEAFF. DNA for the CDR3: TGTGCCAGCAGCCTAATGGGAGGGGTTAGTAGCACTGAAGCTTTCTTT.